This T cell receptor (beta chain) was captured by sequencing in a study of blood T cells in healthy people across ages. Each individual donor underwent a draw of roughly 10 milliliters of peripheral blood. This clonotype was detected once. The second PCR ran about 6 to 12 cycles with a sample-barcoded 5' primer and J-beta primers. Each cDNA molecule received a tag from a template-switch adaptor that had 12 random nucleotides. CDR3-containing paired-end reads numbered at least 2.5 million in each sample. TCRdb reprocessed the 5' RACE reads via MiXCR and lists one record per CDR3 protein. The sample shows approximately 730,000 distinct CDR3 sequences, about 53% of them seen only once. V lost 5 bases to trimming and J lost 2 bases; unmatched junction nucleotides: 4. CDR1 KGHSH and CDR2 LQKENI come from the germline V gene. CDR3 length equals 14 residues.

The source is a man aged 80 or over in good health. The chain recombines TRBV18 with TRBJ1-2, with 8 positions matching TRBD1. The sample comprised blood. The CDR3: CASSIQGENYGYTF. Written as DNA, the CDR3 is TGTGCCAGCTCAATACAGGGGGAGAACTATGGCTACACCTTC.